This T cell receptor beta chain was obtained from a study of human T cells and chemical hapten exposure. About the study: Largely, small differences in pooled library volume made per-sample TCR yields vary. Study conclusions and caveats: No shift was seen in TCRs above 1 in 1000 frequency with DPC sensitization.

Library preparation tagged each individual cDNA molecule with a unique molecular identifier. Authors' processing steps: There were a median of approximately 100,000 TCRs per sample, with a range from about 23,224 to 690,600. TCRdb re-called the reads with MiXCR, one entry per CDR3 protein. For this entry, the V and J calls and clone size follow TCRdb and not the study's own pipeline. The table records about 120,000 distinct CDR3 sequences, around 9% of them present only once. Note on this clonotype: Its antigen remains unidentified.

The study extracted total RNA from unfractionated whole blood. Deletions cut 2 bases from V and 2 bases from J, with 11 bases between. The CDR3 spans 15 residues. Per germline, CDR1 SGHTA and CDR2 FQGNSA. The rearrangement joins TRBV7-2 to TRBJ2-3, with a tentative D call TRBD2 (6 bases). The clonotype originates from a human donor in good health. Some clones in this sample may be carry-over from other donors' samples. The sample was whole blood. The CDR3 DNA reads as TGTGCCAGCAGCTTAACCCGGGGGAACACAGATACGCAGTATTTT. Encoded protein: CASSLTRGNTDTQYF.